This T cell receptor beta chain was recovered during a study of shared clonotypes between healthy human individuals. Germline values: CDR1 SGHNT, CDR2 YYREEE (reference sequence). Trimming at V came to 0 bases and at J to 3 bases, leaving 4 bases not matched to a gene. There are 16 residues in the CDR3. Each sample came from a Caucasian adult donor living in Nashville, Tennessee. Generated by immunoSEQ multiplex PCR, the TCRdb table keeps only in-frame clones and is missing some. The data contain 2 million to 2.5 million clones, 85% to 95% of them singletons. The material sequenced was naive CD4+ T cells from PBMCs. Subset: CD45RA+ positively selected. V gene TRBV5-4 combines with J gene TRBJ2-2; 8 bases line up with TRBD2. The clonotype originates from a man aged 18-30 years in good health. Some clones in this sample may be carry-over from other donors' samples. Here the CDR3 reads CASSLAGGRHTGELFF. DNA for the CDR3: TGTGCCAGCAGCTTGGCGGGGGGGCGCCACACCGGGGAGCTGTTTTTT. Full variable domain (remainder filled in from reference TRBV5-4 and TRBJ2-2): ETGVTQSPTHLIKTRGQQVTLRCSSQSGHNTVSWYQQALGQGPQFIFQYYREEENGRGNFPPRFSGLQFPNYSSELNVNALELDDSALYLCASSLAGGRHTGELFFGEGSRLTVL.